These 2 T cell receptor beta chains were sequenced from one sample in a study of graft-versus-host responses after intestinal transplantation. The protocol was immunoSEQ multiplex PCR, while the TCRdb copy is restricted to in-frame clones and leaves out a portion. This sample carries about 88,000 clones, around 93% of them seen once, and the ten largest clones take 0.15% to 0.2%. These TCRs are of unknown antigen specificity. The sample here was unstimulated CD4+ T cells sorted from spleen or lymph node cells, taken before transplant. The origin of the receptors is a human donor who was the organ donor for an intestinal transplant.

V usage is TRBV15 and J usage is TRBJ2-3; D remains ambiguous. The germline V gene encodes CDR1 LNHNV and CDR2 YYDKDF (reference sequence). This CDR3 has 11 residues. V shed 4 bases and J shed 8 bases, with 7 bases lying between them. Here the CDR3 reads CATSTHSTQYF. In nucleotides, the CDR3 is TGTGCCACCAGCACCCACAGTACGCAGTATTTT.

The chain couples TRBV21-1 to TRBJ2-1; the table assigns TRBD2, which was not confirmed against the DNA. TRBV21-1 is a pseudogene locus. This CDR3 contains 14 residues. DNA for the CDR3: TGTGCCAGCAGCAGATCCGGGGTATACAATGAGCAGTTCTTC. This gives the protein CASSRSGVYNEQFF.